The rows below give T cell receptor beta chains drawn from one sample of a study of blood T cell repertoires in COVID-19. Libraries were prepared by immunoSEQ multiplex PCR; TCRdb keeps only in-frame clonotypes and omits some of them. The data show 470,000 or so clones, with approximately 85% seen just once and 3% to 4% held by the top ten. The sequencing input was peripheral blood. The receptors come from a human donor in a cohort sampled during active COVID-19. Both conserved end residues are part of each CDR3. A D gene is named only where the DNA matches it firmly. Clone size appears in some rows only: once, few, many, or a class for an expanded clone.

J gene: TRBJ1-2; D gene: TRBD1; clone size: -; V gene: TRBV5-1; CDR3 DNA: TGCGCCAGCAGCGCCGGACAGGGAAACTATGGCTACACCTTC; CDR3 protein: CASSAGQGNYGYTF
J gene: TRBJ2-3; D gene: TRBD2; clone size: -; V gene: TRBV5-6; CDR3 DNA: TGTGCCAGCAGCTTGTTTCGGACTAGCATAGATACGCAGTATTTT; CDR3 protein: CASSLFRTSIDTQYF
J gene: TRBJ1-1; D gene: TRBD1; clone size: -; V gene: TRBV7-2; CDR3 DNA: TGTGCCAGCAGCTTATGGGACAGGGACACTGAAGCTTTCTTT; CDR3 protein: CASSLWDRDTEAFF
J gene: TRBJ2-7; D gene: -; clone size: -; V gene: TRBV18; CDR3 DNA: TGTGCCAGCTCACCATCATTCCGGAGCTACGAGCAGTACTTC; CDR3 protein: CASSPSFRSYEQYF
J gene: TRBJ1-5; D gene: -; clone size: -; V gene: TRBV3-1/TRBV3-2; CDR3 DNA: TGTGCCAGCAGCCAAGGAACGGGGGATGGCAATCAGCCCCAGCATTTT; CDR3 protein: CASSQGTGDGNQPQHF
J gene: TRBJ2-7; D gene: -; clone size: -; V gene: TRBV20-1; CDR3 DNA: TGCAGTCCGCGGATGAGCTACGAGCAGTACTTC; CDR3 protein: CSPRMSYEQYF
J gene: TRBJ1-1; D gene: TRBD1; clone size: -; V gene: TRBV7-2; CDR3 DNA: TGTGCCAGCAGCTCGAACAGGGGGGGGACTGAAGCTTTCTTT; CDR3 protein: CASSSNRGGTEAFF
J gene: TRBJ1-3; D gene: -; clone size: -; V gene: TRBV19; CDR3 DNA: TGTGCCAGTAGTATAGATCATCGGGGACAAGCCTTCTCTGGAAACACCATATATTTT; CDR3 protein: CASSIDHRGQAFSGNTIYF
J gene: TRBJ2-1; D gene: -; clone size: -; V gene: TRBV29-1; CDR3 DNA: TGCAGCGTTGCAGTTAGCGGTATACGAAACAATGAGCAGTTCTTC; CDR3 protein: CSVAVSGIRNNEQFF
J gene: TRBJ2-7; D gene: -; clone size: once; V gene: TRBV29-1; CDR3 DNA: TGCAGCGTTGCAGTATCTAGCTCCTACGAGCAGTACTTC; CDR3 protein: CSVAVSSSYEQYF
J gene: TRBJ1-2; D gene: TRBD1; clone size: -; V gene: TRBV5-1; CDR3 DNA: TGCGCCAGCAGCTTACAGGGGGCCCCGTATGGCTACACCTTC; CDR3 protein: CASSLQGAPYGYTF
J gene: TRBJ1-2; D gene: -; clone size: -; V gene: TRBV3-1/TRBV3-2; CDR3 DNA: TGTGCCAGCAGCCCAAGTACAGGGATGGGGTATGGCTACACCTTC; CDR3 protein: CASSPSTGMGYGYTF
J gene: TRBJ2-7; D gene: -; clone size: many; V gene: TRBV6-1; CDR3 DNA: TGTGCCAGCAGTGGAGCGACTCGCGGATTAAACTACGAGCAGTACTTC; CDR3 protein: CASSGATRGLNYEQYF
J gene: TRBJ1-4; D gene: TRBD1; clone size: -; V gene: TRBV27; CDR3 DNA: TGTGCCAGCAGTTTCGGGACAGGGGTTCCAACTAATGAAAAACTGTTTTTT; CDR3 protein: CASSFGTGVPTNEKLFF
J gene: TRBJ1-1; D gene: TRBD1; clone size: -; V gene: TRBV7-9; CDR3 DNA: TGTGCCAGCAGCTCCGGACAGGTAGTCAACACTGAAGCTTTCTTT; CDR3 protein: CASSSGQVVNTEAFF
J gene: TRBJ1-5; D gene: -; clone size: -; V gene: TRBV19; CDR3 DNA: TGTGCCAGTAGTATCACAGGCCCTAGCAATCAGCCCCAGCATTTT; CDR3 protein: CASSITGPSNQPQHF
J gene: TRBJ1-5; D gene: -; clone size: few; V gene: TRBV6-5; CDR3 DNA: TGTGCCAGCAGTCCAATAAGACAGGGCAATCAGCCCCAGCATTTT; CDR3 protein: CASSPIRQGNQPQHF
J gene: TRBJ2-7; D gene: -; clone size: -; V gene: TRBV12-3/TRBV12-4; CDR3 DNA: TGTGCCAGCAGTTTAGGGACACGGAAGGAGTACTTC; CDR3 protein: CASSLGTRKEYF
J gene: TRBJ2-1; D gene: TRBD2; clone size: -; V gene: TRBV5-1; CDR3 DNA: TGCGCCAGCAGCCCGGGACTAGCGGGAGGGGTATACAATGAGCAGTTCTTC; CDR3 protein: CASSPGLAGGVYNEQFF
J gene: TRBJ2-3; D gene: TRBD1; clone size: once; V gene: TRBV5-5; CDR3 DNA: TGTGCCAGCAGCGGACCGGGACAGGGGTCCACAGATACGCAGTATTTT; CDR3 protein: CASSGPGQGSTDTQYF
J gene: TRBJ1-5; D gene: TRBD1; clone size: few; V gene: TRBV6-1; CDR3 DNA: TGTGCCAGCAGCGTCGACAGGGATCAGCCCCAGCATTTT; CDR3 protein: CASSVDRDQPQHF
J gene: TRBJ1-2; D gene: -; clone size: -; V gene: TRBV29-1; CDR3 DNA: TGCAGCGTTGAAACAGGGAGGGGGGTCTATGGCTACACCTTC; CDR3 protein: CSVETGRGVYGYTF
J gene: TRBJ2-7; D gene: TRBD2; clone size: -; V gene: TRBV28; CDR3 DNA: TGTGCCAGCACCAGGGCCGGGACTAGCGGCCAGGTAGGGGAGCAGTACTTC; CDR3 protein: CASTRAGTSGQVGEQYF
J gene: TRBJ1-5; D gene: -; clone size: few; V gene: TRBV27; CDR3 DNA: TGTGCCAGCAGGGGTCTGACAGTCCAGCCCCAGCATTTT; CDR3 protein: CASRGLTVQPQHF
J gene: TRBJ1-5; D gene: -; clone size: few; V gene: TRBV28; CDR3 DNA: TGTGCCAGCAGTTTATTTAGGGGGGACTATAGCAATCAGCCCCAGCATTTT; CDR3 protein: CASSLFRGDYSNQPQHF